The next 26 T cell receptor beta chains were all read from a single sample in a study of T cells after yellow fever vaccination (dated by TCRdb to 2018 to 2020). Sample treatment or condition, as interpreted from the label and publication: live attenuated yellow fever vaccine strain. Library preparation was by 5' RACE. Sequencing was carried out with an Illumina NovaSeq 6000. TCRdb reanalyzed the raw reads on its own, using fastp at Q25 for trimming and MiXCR for clone calling, and kept in-frame beta chains. Each CDR3 protein gets just one entry, which takes the most common genes and DNA from the rows behind it. The sample table shows over 250,000 distinct CDR3 sequences, and about 4% are seen once. The ten largest clonotypes hold around 24% of the sample. Sequenced material: PBMCs, taken 5 days after the yellow fever booster vaccination. Receptor source: a man between 18 and 29 years old who received the YFV17D yellow fever vaccine.

This clonotype was counted at least ten times. V gene TRBV7-9 combines with J gene TRBJ2-3; no definite D call. Germline V CDR1 and CDR2: SEHNR, FQNEAQ (reference sequence). Trimming removed 2 bases at V and 3 bases at J, with 9 bases between. This CDR3 spans 14 amino acids. This chain's CDR3 is CASSLNQVTDTQYF. In nucleotides, the CDR3 is TGTGCCAGCAGCTTAAACCAGGTGACAGATACGCAGTATTTT.

In this sample, this clonotype turned up many times. This sequence joins TRBV3-1 and TRBJ1-6; a possible D gene is TRBD1 (5 bases). Germline-derived CDR1 and CDR2 are LGHDT and YNNKEL (reference sequence). CDR3 size: 16 residues. Between the trimmed V and J ends, which lost 4 bases and 4 bases, there was a span of 14 bases. This chain's CDR3 is CASSLIGGTYNSPLHF. The DNA for the CDR3 is TGTGCCAGCAGCCTTATCGGGGGGACGTATAATTCACCCCTCCACTTT.

In the case of this clonotype: A much bigger clone sits one base away, suggesting this may be a read error. The genes are TRBV9 and TRBJ2-3; 9 positions match TRBD2. Germline CDR1 SGDLS, CDR2 YYNGEE. CDR3 length equals 17 residues. The CDR3 DNA is TGTGCCAGCAGCGTAGCTAAAGAGCGGGGGGAGACAGATAAGCAGTATTTT. This sequence encodes CASSVAKERGETDKQYF.

The rearrangement joins TRBV5-5 to TRBJ1-1; D is undetermined. V was cut by 0 bases and J by 3 bases, with 6 bases left in between. CDR1 is SGHKS, CDR2 YYEKEE, per germline (reference sequence). CDR3 length: 13 amino acids. CDR3 DNA: TGTGCCAGCAGCTTGGATGCCGACACTGAAGCTTTCTTT. Its translation is CASSLDADTEAFF.

The table lists this clonotype with a few counts. This chain uses TRBV29-1 with TRBJ2-5; D uncertain. V lost 4 bases and J 2 bases, leaving 14 bases between the germline ends. The CDR3 is 14 amino acids. CDR1 is SQVTM and CDR2 is ANQGSEA in the germline V gene. The CDR3 nucleotides read TGCAGCGTTGGCCTATCCACAGTACAAGAGACCCAGTACTTC. Residues: CSVGLSTVQETQYF.

This clonotype has at least ten counts. V gene TRBV4-3 combines with J gene TRBJ1-5; 7 nucleotides agree with TRBD1. CDR1 and CDR2 (germline): LGHNA, YSLEER. The V gene end was trimmed by 4 bases and the J gene end by 6 bases; junction bases not matched to a gene: 3. The CDR3 has 13 residues. CDR3 in amino acids: CASSPTGIQPQHF. The CDR3 DNA follows: TGCGCCAGCAGCCCGACAGGGATTCAGCCCCAGCATTTT.

The chain couples TRBV6-1 to TRBJ2-7; D might be TRBD1 or TRBD2, each matching 6 bases. The CDR3 loop spans 13 amino acids. Trimming cost V 7 bases and J 3 bases, with 13 bases left between them. The germline V gene encodes CDR1 MNHNS and CDR2 SASEGT. The CDR3 sequence: CASMGGQVYEQYV. DNA of the CDR3: TGTGCCAGCATGGGGGGCCAGGTCTACGAGCAGTACGTC.

This clonotype was seen many times. The genes are TRBV6-2 or TRBV6-3 and TRBJ2-5; maybe TRBD1 (5 bases). The CDR3 is 15 amino acids. V was pared by 8 bases and J by 3 bases, with 19 bases between. Germline values: CDR1 MNHEY, CDR2 SVGEGT. Here the CDR3 reads CASSPWQGTEETQYF. The CDR3 coding sequence is TGTGCCAGCTCTCCGTGGCAGGGAACAGAAGAGACCCAGTACTTC.

This clonotype showed up many times. The chain combines TRBV12-3 or TRBV12-4 with TRBJ2-5; TRBD1 or TRBD2 may be the D gene (6 bases each). The CDR3 is 13 amino acids. Trimming removed 6 bases at V and 4 bases at J, with 12 bases between. The CDR3 is CASSLGGPETQYF. CDR3 nucleotides: TGTGCCAGCAGCCTGGGGGGCCCAGAGACCCAGTACTTC.

This clonotype was found many times. The chain uses TRBV6-2 or TRBV6-3 and TRBJ2-1, with TRBD2 as a possible D gene (6 bases). Per germline, CDR1 MNHEY and CDR2 SVGEGT. Trimming removed 2 bases from V and 9 bases from J, with 11 bases in between. This CDR3 is 13 amino acids long. CDR3 amino acids: CASSYVGGSEQFF. CDR3 nucleotide sequence: TGTGCCAGCAGTTACGTGGGGGGTAGTGAGCAGTTCTTC.

This clonotype was seen many times. The chain combines TRBV18 with TRBJ1-2; possibly TRBD1 for D (5 bases). V lost 3 bases and J 8 bases, leaving 16 bases between the germline ends. This CDR3 has 14 residues. Germline CDR1 KGHSH, CDR2 LQKENI. CDR3 amino acids: CASSPNGGAGGYTF. The CDR3 nucleotides read TGTGCCAGCTCACCCAACGGTGGGGCTGGCGGCTACACCTTC. Filled out from reference TRBV18 and TRBJ1-2, the complete variable domain reads NAGVMQNPRHLVRRRGQEARLRCSPMKGHSHVYWYRQLPEEGLKFMVYLQKENIIDESGMPKERFSAEFPKEGPSILRIQQVVRGDSAAYFCASSPNGGAGGYTFGSGTRLTVV.

This clonotype has ten or more counts. This chain joins TRBV6-1 and TRBJ1-2; 11 bases map to TRBD1. The CDR3 runs 17 residues. Looked up from germline, CDR1 is MNHNS and CDR2 is SASEGT. Losses at the gene ends were 1 base for V and 6 bases for J; bases not matched to a gene: 10. In DNA form, the CDR3 reads TGTGCCAGCAGTGAAGAGATGGACAGGGGGCGCCGCGATGGCTACACCTTC. Protein sequence: CASSEEMDRGRRDGYTF.

In this sample, this clonotype turned up many times. The V gene is TRBV10-3, the J gene TRBJ2-5; D may be TRBD1 (5 bases). The CDR3 covers 15 residues. Germline assignment: CDR1 ENHRY and CDR2 SYGVKD. V gave up 3 bases and J gave up 4 bases, with 15 bases separating them. The CDR3 here is CAISESRDRVETQYF. CDR3 DNA sequence: TGTGCCATCAGTGAAAGCAGGGATCGGGTAGAGACCCAGTACTTC.

This chain uses TRBV4-2 with TRBJ2-3; 7 positions agree with TRBD2. The germline gives CDR1 LGHNA, CDR2 YNFKEQ. The CDR3 runs 17 residues. Trimming at V came to 0 bases and at J to 2 bases, leaving 8 bases not matched to a gene. CDR3 DNA: TGTGCCAGCAGCCAAGATCGGCTAGCGGTACCCACAGATACGCAGTATTTT. Protein: CASSQDRLAVPTDTQYF.

This clonotype was counted a few times. J is TRBJ2-7 and V is TRBV7-9; D possibly corresponds to TRBD2 (6 bases). Trimming took 5 bases from V and 5 from J, leaving 10 bases between them. The length of the CDR3 is 12 residues. Germline V gene sequence: CDR1 SEHNR, CDR2 FQNEAQ (reference sequence). CDR3: CASSRTTDEQYF. In DNA form, the CDR3 reads TGTGCCAGCAGCCGGACTACCGACGAGCAGTACTTC.

V usage is TRBV19 and J usage is TRBJ1-2, with D hard to call. The CDR3 spans 13 residues. CDR1 and CDR2 (germline): LNHDA, SQIVND (reference sequence). Trimming pared 3 bases from V and 2 bases from J, leaving 7 bases between. The CDR3 loop reads CASSMRQNYGYTF. CDR3 in DNA: TGTGCCAGTAGTATGCGGCAAAACTATGGCTACACCTTC.

The table lists this clonotype with a few counts. The chain uses TRBV7-9 and TRBJ1-5; D not certain. This CDR3 comprises 15 residues. From germline, CDR1 is SEHNR and CDR2 FQNEAQ (reference sequence). V was shortened by 1 base and J by 0 bases, with 7 bases between the two germline ends. CDR3 nucleotide sequence: TGTGCCAGCAGCTTAGTAGGTTATAGCAATCAGCCCCAGCATTTT. Its translation is CASSLVGYSNQPQHF.

This clonotype was seen more than once but under ten times. The chain has TRBV11-1 and TRBJ2-5; TRBD2 is a possible D gene (5 bases). CDR3 length: 13 amino acids. V gave up 6 bases and J gave up 5 bases, with 13 bases separating them. Germline assignment: CDR1 SGHAT and CDR2 FQDESV (reference sequence). The CDR3 DNA follows: TGTGCCAGCAGGGCCGTGGGAGTGGAGACCCAGTACTTC. Translation gives CASRAVGVETQYF.

This clonotype showed up many times. The chain employs TRBV4-3 and TRBJ2-1, with TRBD2 matching 8 bases. This CDR3 comprises 15 residues. With V trimmed by 8 bases and J by 1 base, 7 bases remained unmatched. From germline, CDR1 is LGHNA and CDR2 YSLEER. CDR3 region: CASARGGNSYNEQFF. CDR3 in DNA: TGCGCCAGCGCCCGGGGGGGAAATTCCTACAATGAGCAGTTCTTC.

The CDR3 spells CASSQAGTSYEKLFF. The CDR3 nucleotides read TGCGCCAGCAGCCAAGCCGGGACCTCCTATGAAAAACTGTTTTTT. The chain joins TRBV4-3 to TRBJ1-4; tentatively, D is TRBD1 (5 bases). CDR1 LGHNA and CDR2 YSLEER come from the germline V gene. The CDR3 loop spans 15 amino acids. Trimming removed 1 base at V and 6 bases at J, with 12 bases between.

The rearrangement links TRBV7-2 to TRBJ1-2; 8 nucleotides line up with TRBD1. Germline lookup yields CDR1 SGHTA and CDR2 FQGNSA. The CDR3 is made up of 14 amino acids. The V and J ends lost 2 bases and 7 bases, in that order; junction bases with no gene match: 6. CDR3 residues: CASSLYQGASGYTF. In nucleotides, the CDR3 is TGTGCCAGCAGCTTATATCAGGGGGCGAGTGGCTACACCTTC.

This clonotype was picked up a small number of times. The chain couples TRBV3-1 to TRBJ1-2, with D unclear. V lost 5 bases and J lost 5, with 21 bases in between. The CDR3 length is 16 residues. Germline-derived CDR1 and CDR2 are LGHDT and YNNKEL (reference sequence). The CDR3, as DNA: TGTGCCAGCAGCGTGCACACGGGAGTCGGAAAGTATGGCTACACCTTC. This gives the protein CASSVHTGVGKYGYTF.

The genes are TRBV11-2 and TRBJ1-1; the D is unclear. With 7 bases removed from V and 0 bases from J, the gap between germline ends came to 9 bases. Germline lookup yields CDR1 SGHAT and CDR2 FQNNGV. CDR3 length: 13 residues. In DNA form, the CDR3 reads TGTGCCAGCACCCCCTTAATGAACACTGAAGCTTTCTTT. Translated: CASTPLMNTEAFF.

This clonotype was seen ten or more times. The J gene is TRBJ1-1, the V gene TRBV20-1; no clear D gene. Per germline, CDR1 DFQATT and CDR2 SNEGSKA (reference sequence). The CDR3 runs to 12 residues. V lost 4 bases and J lost 5, with 11 bases in between. CDR3 DNA: TGCAGTGCTACAAGAGTTCGGACTGAAGCTTTCTTT. This codes for CSATRVRTEAFF.

The V call is TRBV28, the J call TRBJ1-6; perhaps TRBD1 as D (6 bases). Trimming took off 9 bases at V and 7 bases at J, with 19 bases between the two ends. This CDR3 region has 15 residues. Per germline, CDR1 MDHEN and CDR2 SYDVKM. The CDR3, as DNA: TGTGCCAGTACCCCGCCGACAGGTTACAATTCACCCCTCCACTTT. This gives the protein CASTPPTGYNSPLHF.

This chain joins TRBV6-6 and TRBJ2-1, with 7 bases matching TRBD2. CDR1 and CDR2 (germline): MNHNY, SVGAGI (reference sequence). V gave up 5 bases and J gave up 7 bases; unmatched junction bases: 11. This CDR3 has 15 amino acids. The CDR3 coding sequence is TGTGCCAGCAGTCACTACAGATCCGGGGGGAATGAGCAGTTCTTC. Amino acids: CASSHYRSGGNEQFF.